The 8 T cell receptor beta chains listed next were all sequenced from one sample in a study of shared clonotypes between healthy human individuals. TCRdb's table, derived via immunoSEQ multiplex PCR, lists solely in-frame clones and lacks some. The sample lists 1,400,000 or so clones, approximately 98.5% occurring once. Sequencing input: naive CD4+ T cells sorted from blood. Subset given: CD45RA+ positively selected. The receptors shown here come from a man between 25 and 39 years old in good health.

The V and J genes are TRBV2 and TRBJ2-7, with 8 positions matching TRBD1. J gave up 1 base and V 7 bases, and 9 bases lay outside the gene matches. The CDR3 runs 15 residues. Germline V gives CDR1 SNHLY, CDR2 FYNNEI. This chain's CDR3 is CASTPLRDRSYEQYF. CDR3 nucleotides: TGTGCCAGCACCCCCCTCCGGGACAGGTCCTACGAGCAGTACTTC.

The chain uses TRBV10-3 and TRBJ2-3; 8 bases map to TRBD2. The CDR3 is 15 residues long. Germline lookup yields CDR1 ENHRY and CDR2 SYGVKD. Trimming took 5 bases from V and 0 from J; bases not matched to a gene: 4. The CDR3 protein is CAISLIAGSTDTQYF. CDR3 nucleotides: TGTGCCATCAGTCTAATAGCGGGGAGCACAGATACGCAGTATTTT.

This clone was detected once. This sequence joins TRBV9 and TRBJ2-7; a weak D match, TRBD1 (6 bases). This CDR3 region has 15 residues. V lost 3 bases and J lost 2, with 15 bases in between. CDR1 and CDR2 from the germline V gene are SGDLS and YYNGEE. The CDR3 loop reads CASSATQGTPYEQYF. The DNA for the CDR3 is TGTGCCAGCAGCGCTACTCAGGGGACCCCCTACGAGCAGTACTTC. The complete variable domain, with remaining parts taken from reference TRBV9 and TRBJ2-7, reads DSGVTQTPKHLITATGQRVTLRCSPRSGDLSVYWYQQSLDQGLQFLIQYYNGEERAKGNILERFSAQQFPDLHSELNLSSLELGDSALYFCASSATQGTPYEQYFGPGTRLTVT.

In this sample, this clone turned up once. The J gene is TRBJ2-5, the V gene TRBV5-4; 10 bases agree with TRBD2. Losses at the gene ends were 9 bases for V and 9 bases for J; bases not matched to a gene: 17. The length of the CDR3 is 15 residues. CDR1 and CDR2 (germline): SGHNT, YYREEE (reference sequence). For the CDR3, the DNA is TGTGCCACCCGGGAGACCCAAGCGGGAGGGGGGTCCCAGTACTTC. This codes for CATRETQAGGGSQYF.

The chain employs TRBV29-1 and TRBJ1-1, with a tentative D call TRBD1 (5 bases). This CDR3 is built from 12 residues. Germline CDR1 and CDR2: SQVTM and ANQGSEA. V lost 6 bases, J lost 1 base, and 9 bases lay in between. CDR3 in DNA: TGCAGCGTAGGGACCCAGAACACTGAAGCTTTCTTT. The encoded protein is CSVGTQNTEAFF.

The V and J genes are TRBV5-4 and TRBJ2-5, with D perhaps matching TRBD2 (5 bases). V lost 4 bases and J 3 bases, leaving 13 bases between the germline ends. The length of the CDR3 is 14 residues. Germline CDR1 SGHNT, CDR2 YYREEE (reference sequence). The CDR3 nucleotides read TGTGCCAGCAGCGCGACCCTAGCCAAAGAGACCCAGTACTTC. This codes for CASSATLAKETQYF.

The chain couples TRBV7-9 to TRBJ2-3; a possible D gene is TRBD2 (5 bases). The V gene lost 6 bases and the J gene lost 7 bases, with 14 bases spanning the gap. The CDR3 has 13 amino acids. The V gene's germline CDR1 is SEHNR and CDR2 FQNEAQ (reference sequence). DNA of the CDR3: TGTGCCAGCAGTCCGTGGATCGGGAATACGCAGTATTTT. Protein product: CASSPWIGNTQYF.

V is TRBV4-3 and J is TRBJ2-1; tentatively, D is TRBD2 (6 bases). Deletions cut 0 bases from V and 4 bases from J, with 16 bases between. There are 17 residues in the CDR3. Germline CDR1 reads LGHNA; CDR2 reads YSLEER. The CDR3, as DNA: TGCGCCAGCAGCCAAGAGCCCCAGCGGGCGGGATACAATGAGCAGTTCTTC. It yields the protein CASSQEPQRAGYNEQFF.